A single TCR beta chain is shown here with its context. The antigen remains unidentified. An end of the junction does not agree with germline; a read error may underlie this. The sample's time point: week 47, end of study. Topical imiquimod was applied with each vaccine dose, which held 300 ug of mutant IDH1 20-mer peptide. The table came from immunoSEQ multiplex PCR; TCRdb's copy has only in-frame clones and leaves some out. The repertoire includes 50,000 to 70,000 clones, 80% to 85% of them detected once, and 3% to 3.5% sits in the top ten. This CDR3 spans 12 amino acids. Per germline, CDR1 LNHDA and CDR2 SQIVND (reference sequence). This sample was taken from a study of a mutant IDH1 vaccine in newly diagnosed glioma. Whole-study context: Every participant had undergone radiotherapy, temozolomide, or both before, and most underwent both. The study's findings and limits: Changes in top peripheral clonotypes did not appear linked to pseudoprogression.

This receptor was taken from a woman aged 50 to 60 with glioma. The V gene is TRBV19, the J gene TRBJ1-1; maybe TRBD1 (5 bases). The sequences come from PBMCs, collected from a glioma patient whose treatment included an IDH1 peptide vaccine. CDR3 bases: TGTGCCGGTAGTACAGGGAACACTGAAGCTTTCTTT. This translates into CAGSTGNTEAFF.